This T cell receptor (beta chain) was found in a study of metastatic and nonmetastatic thyroid tumors. Study-level background: Repertoire data that came from the blood and tumor or nodule tissue of malignant and benign thyroid patients were compared. Overall study results and limits: As reported, TCR beta diversity in blood and tumor was significantly higher in malignant thyroid tumors than in benign nodules.

The CDR3 contains 14 residues. CDR1 and CDR2 (germline): GTSNPN, SVGIG (reference sequence). Trimming took 0 bases from V and 2 from J; bases not matched to a gene: 1. Each patient came to thyroid surgery without any prior treatment (of any kind). This clone was detected ten times or more. Its target is unknown. In the source study's methods: Variation in CDR3 across clinicopathological groups served as the basis for constructing a distant-metastasis classifier in papillary thyroid cancer. TCRdb re-called the PCR reads through MiXCR. For this entry, the V and J calls and clone size follow TCRdb and not the study's own pipeline. The table has around 23,000 clones, about a quarter seen once.

The clonotype was recovered from a female donor with papillary thyroid cancer or a benign thyroid nodule (not recorded which). Some clones in this sample may be carry-over from other donors' samples. The rearrangement joins TRBV30 to TRBJ2-7; 10 bases fit TRBD2. Sequencing was done on a sample of blood. The CDR3 DNA follows: TGTGCCTGGAGTGTAGCGGGAGGGCCCTACGAGCAGTACTTC. It codes for CAWSVAGGPYEQYF.